The clone carrying this T cell receptor (beta chain) was seen many times. These data originate in a study of T cells in Graves' hyperthyroidism and ophthalmopathy. V lost 5 bases to trimming and J lost 4 bases; unmatched junction nucleotides: 10. The CDR3 is 16 residues long. Amplification yielded TCR beta CDR3 regions, with RNA transcripts as the source. Primed by the HTBI set, a first-round RT-PCR was run on the TCR CDR3. From the multiplex PCR reads, TCRdb called clonotypes with MiXCR, one entry per CDR3 protein. The table has around 190,000 distinct CDR3 sequences, around 15% seen once; the top ten hold roughly 29%.

The source of this sequence is a woman aged 50 to 60 with Graves' hyperthyroidism. The sample taken for sequencing was blood. J is TRBJ2-4 and V is TRBV12-3 or TRBV12-4, with 8 bases matching TRBD1. CDR3 sequence: CASSPNWDRLKNIQYF. DNA for the CDR3: TGTGCCAGCAGTCCAAATTGGGACAGGCTGAAAAACATTCAGTACTTC.